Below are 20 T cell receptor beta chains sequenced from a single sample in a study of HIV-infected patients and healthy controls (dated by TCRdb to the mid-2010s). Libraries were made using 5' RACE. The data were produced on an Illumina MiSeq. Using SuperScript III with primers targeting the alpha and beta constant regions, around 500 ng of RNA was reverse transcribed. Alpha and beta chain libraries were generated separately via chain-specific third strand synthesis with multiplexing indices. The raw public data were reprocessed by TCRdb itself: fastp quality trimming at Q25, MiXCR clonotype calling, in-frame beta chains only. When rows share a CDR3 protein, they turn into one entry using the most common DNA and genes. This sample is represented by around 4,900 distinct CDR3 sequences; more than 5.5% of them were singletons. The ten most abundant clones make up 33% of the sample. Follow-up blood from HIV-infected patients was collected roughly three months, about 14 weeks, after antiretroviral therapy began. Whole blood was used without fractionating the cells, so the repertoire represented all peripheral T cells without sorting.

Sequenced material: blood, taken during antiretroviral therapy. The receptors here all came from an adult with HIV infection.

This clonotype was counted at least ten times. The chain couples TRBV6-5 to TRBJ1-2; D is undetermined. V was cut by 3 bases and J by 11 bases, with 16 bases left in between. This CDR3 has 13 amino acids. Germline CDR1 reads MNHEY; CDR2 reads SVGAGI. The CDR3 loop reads CASSYEADGLYTF. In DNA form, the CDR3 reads TGTGCCAGCAGTTATGAGGCGGACGGTCTTTACACCTTC.

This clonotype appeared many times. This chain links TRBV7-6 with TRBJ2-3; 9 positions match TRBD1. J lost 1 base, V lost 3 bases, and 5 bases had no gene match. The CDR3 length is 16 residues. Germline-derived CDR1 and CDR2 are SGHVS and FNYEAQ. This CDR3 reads CASSLGQGAGTDTQYF. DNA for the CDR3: TGTGCCAGCAGCTTGGGACAGGGAGCAGGCACAGATACGCAGTATTTT.

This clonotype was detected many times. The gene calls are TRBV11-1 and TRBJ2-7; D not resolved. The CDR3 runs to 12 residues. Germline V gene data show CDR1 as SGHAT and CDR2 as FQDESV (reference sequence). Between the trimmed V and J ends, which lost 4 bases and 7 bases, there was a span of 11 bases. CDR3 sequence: CASSSHSREQYF. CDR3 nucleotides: TGTGCCAGCAGCTCTCACAGCCGGGAGCAGTACTTC.

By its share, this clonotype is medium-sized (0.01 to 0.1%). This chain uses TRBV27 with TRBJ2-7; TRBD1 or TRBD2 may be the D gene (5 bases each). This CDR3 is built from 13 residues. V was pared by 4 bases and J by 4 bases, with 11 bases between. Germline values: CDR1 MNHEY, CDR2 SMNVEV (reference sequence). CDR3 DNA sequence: TGTGCCAGCAGTTCCGGGACGCCGTACGAGCAGTACTTC. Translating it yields CASSSGTPYEQYF.

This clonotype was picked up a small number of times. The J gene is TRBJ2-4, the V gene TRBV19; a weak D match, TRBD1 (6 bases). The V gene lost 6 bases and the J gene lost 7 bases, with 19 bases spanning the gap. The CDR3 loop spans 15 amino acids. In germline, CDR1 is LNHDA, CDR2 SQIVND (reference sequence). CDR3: CASSTGTNPGNIQYF. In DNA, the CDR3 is TGTGCCAGTAGCACAGGGACAAACCCTGGGAACATTCAGTACTTC. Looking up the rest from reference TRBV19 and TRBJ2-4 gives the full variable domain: DGGITQSPKYLFRKEGQNVTLSCEQNLNHDAMYWYRQDPGQGLRLIYYSQIVNDFQKGDIAEGYSVSREKKESFPLTVTSAQKNPTAFYLCASSTGTNPGNIQYFGAGTRLSVL.

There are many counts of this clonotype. The CDR3 spells CASSPYPPSGRAGYNEQFF. In nucleotides, the CDR3 is TGCGCCAGCAGCCCCTATCCCCCTAGCGGGAGGGCAGGATACAATGAGCAGTTCTTC. The gene calls are TRBV4-1 and TRBJ2-1; 12 bases align to TRBD2. Germline V gene data show CDR1 as MGHRA and CDR2 as YSYEKL. This CDR3 has 19 residues. The junction had 14 bases not matched to a gene; V was cut back by 4 bases and J by 4 bases.

CDR3 coding DNA: TGCAGCGTTGATGGGGACAGGGCCCTCCCGAGGCCCCAGCATTTT. Protein: CSVDGDRALPRPQHF. V usage is TRBV29-1 and J usage is TRBJ1-5, with 9 bases that match TRBD1. The CDR3 covers 15 residues. Germline V gene sequence: CDR1 SQVTM, CDR2 ANQGSEA. The V segment lost 3 bases and the J segment 9 bases; nucleotides outside the gene matches: 12.

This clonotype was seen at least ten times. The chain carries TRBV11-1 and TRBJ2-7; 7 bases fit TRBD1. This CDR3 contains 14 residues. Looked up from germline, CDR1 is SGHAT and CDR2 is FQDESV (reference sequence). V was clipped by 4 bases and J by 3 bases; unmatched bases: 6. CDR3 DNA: TGTGCCAGCAGCTCGCTGACAGGGTACTACGAGCAGTACTTC. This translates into CASSSLTGYYEQYF.

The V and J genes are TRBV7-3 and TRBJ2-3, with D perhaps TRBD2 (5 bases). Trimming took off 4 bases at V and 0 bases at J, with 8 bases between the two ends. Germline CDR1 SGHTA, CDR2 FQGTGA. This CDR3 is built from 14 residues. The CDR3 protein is CASSSRTSTDTQYF. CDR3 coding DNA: TGTGCCAGCAGCTCCAGGACTAGCACAGATACGCAGTATTTT.

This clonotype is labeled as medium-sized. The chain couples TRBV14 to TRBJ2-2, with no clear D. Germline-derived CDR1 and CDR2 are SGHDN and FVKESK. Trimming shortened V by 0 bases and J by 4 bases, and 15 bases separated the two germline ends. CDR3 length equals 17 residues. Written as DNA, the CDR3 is TGTGCCAGCAGCCAAGATCCAGAGGATCCGGGCACCGGGGAGCTGTTTTTT. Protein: CASSQDPEDPGTGELFF.

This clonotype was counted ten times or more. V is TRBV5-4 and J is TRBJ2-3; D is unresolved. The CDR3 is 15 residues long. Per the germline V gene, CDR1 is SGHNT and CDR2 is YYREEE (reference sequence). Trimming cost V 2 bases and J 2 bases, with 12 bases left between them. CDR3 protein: CASSFIGGSTDTQYF. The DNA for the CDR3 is TGTGCCAGCAGCTTTATAGGCGGTTCCACAGATACGCAGTATTTT.

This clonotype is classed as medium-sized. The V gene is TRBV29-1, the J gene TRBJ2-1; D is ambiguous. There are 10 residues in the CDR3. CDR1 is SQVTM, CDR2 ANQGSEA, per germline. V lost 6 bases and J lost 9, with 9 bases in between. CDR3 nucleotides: TGCAGCGTGGGGTCCATTGAGCAGTTCTTC. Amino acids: CSVGSIEQFF.

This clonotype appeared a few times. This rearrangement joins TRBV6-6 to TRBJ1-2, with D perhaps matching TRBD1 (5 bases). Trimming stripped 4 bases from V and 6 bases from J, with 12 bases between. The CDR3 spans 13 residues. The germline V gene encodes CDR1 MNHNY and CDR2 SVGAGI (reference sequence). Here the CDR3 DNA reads TGTGCCAGCAGTTCGGCAGGGATGGATGGCTACACCTTC. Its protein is CASSSAGMDGYTF.

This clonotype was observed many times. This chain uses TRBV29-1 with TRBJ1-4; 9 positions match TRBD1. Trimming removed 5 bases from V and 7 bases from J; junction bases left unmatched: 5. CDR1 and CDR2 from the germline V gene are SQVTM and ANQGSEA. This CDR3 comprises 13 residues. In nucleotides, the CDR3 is TGCAGCGTTACAGGGGGCCCGGGTGAAAAACTGTTTTTT. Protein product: CSVTGGPGEKLFF.

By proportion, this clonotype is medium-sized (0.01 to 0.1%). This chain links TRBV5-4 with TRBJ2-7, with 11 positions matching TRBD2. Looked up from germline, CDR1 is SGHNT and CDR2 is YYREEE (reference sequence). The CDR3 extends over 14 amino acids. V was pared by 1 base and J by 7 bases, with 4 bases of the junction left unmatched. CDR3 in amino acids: CASSLSLAGAEQYF. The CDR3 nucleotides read TGTGCCAGCAGCTTGTCACTAGCGGGAGCGGAGCAGTACTTC. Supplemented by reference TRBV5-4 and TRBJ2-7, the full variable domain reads ETGVTQSPTHLIKTRGQQVTLRCSSQSGHNTVSWYQQALGQGPQFIFQYYREEENGRGNFPPRFSGLQFPNYSSELNVNALELDDSALYLCASSLSLAGAEQYFGPGTRLTVT.

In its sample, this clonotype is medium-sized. CDR3 bases: TGTGCCAGCAGTTTAGTGGGATCCGAGACTAAGAGATCCTACAATGAGCAGTTCTTC. This codes for CASSLVGSETKRSYNEQFF. V gene TRBV28 combines with J gene TRBJ2-1; TRBD2 is a possible D gene (5 bases). The V end was cut by 2 bases, the J end by 1 base, with 21 bases between. The CDR3 spans 19 residues. CDR1 and CDR2 (germline): MDHEN, SYDVKM. Full variable domain (outside the CDR3, taken from reference TRBV28 and TRBJ2-1): DVKVTQSSRYLVKRTGEKVFLECVQDMDHENMFWYRQDPGLGLRLIYFSYDVKMKEKGDIPEGYSVSREKKERFSLILESASTNQTSMYLCASSLVGSETKRSYNEQFFGPGTRLTVL.

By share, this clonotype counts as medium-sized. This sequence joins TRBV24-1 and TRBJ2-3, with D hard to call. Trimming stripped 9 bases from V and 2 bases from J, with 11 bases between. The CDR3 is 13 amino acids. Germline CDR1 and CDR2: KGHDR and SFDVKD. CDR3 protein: CATGGPYTDTQYF. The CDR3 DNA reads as TGTGCCACCGGCGGTCCTTACACAGATACGCAGTATTTT.

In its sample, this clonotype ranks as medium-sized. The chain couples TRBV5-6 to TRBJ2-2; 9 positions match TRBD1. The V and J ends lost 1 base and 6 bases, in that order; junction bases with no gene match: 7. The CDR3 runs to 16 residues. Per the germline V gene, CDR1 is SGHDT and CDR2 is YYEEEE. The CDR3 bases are TGTGCCAGCAGCTTGATGGGACAGGGCGGAGCCGGGGAGCTGTTTTTT. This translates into CASSLMGQGGAGELFF. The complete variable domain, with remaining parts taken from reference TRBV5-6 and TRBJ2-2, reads DAGVTQSPTHLIKTRGQQVTLRCSPKSGHDTVSWYQQALGQGPQFIFQYYEEEERQRGNFPDRFSGHQFPNYSSELNVNALLLGDSALYLCASSLMGQGGAGELFFGEGSRLTVL.

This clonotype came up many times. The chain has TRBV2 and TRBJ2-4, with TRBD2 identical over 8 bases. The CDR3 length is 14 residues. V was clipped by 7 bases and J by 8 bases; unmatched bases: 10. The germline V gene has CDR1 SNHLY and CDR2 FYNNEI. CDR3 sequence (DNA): TGTGCCAGCAAGGCGGGGGGCCTGGTATACATTCAGTACTTC. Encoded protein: CASKAGGLVYIQYF.

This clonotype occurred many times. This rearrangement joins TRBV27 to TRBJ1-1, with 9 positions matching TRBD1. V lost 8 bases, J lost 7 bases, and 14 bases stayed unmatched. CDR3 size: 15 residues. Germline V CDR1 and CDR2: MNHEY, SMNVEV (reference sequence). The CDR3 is CASGRPGTGQDEAFF. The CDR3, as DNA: TGTGCCAGCGGGAGACCCGGGACAGGGCAGGATGAAGCTTTCTTT.